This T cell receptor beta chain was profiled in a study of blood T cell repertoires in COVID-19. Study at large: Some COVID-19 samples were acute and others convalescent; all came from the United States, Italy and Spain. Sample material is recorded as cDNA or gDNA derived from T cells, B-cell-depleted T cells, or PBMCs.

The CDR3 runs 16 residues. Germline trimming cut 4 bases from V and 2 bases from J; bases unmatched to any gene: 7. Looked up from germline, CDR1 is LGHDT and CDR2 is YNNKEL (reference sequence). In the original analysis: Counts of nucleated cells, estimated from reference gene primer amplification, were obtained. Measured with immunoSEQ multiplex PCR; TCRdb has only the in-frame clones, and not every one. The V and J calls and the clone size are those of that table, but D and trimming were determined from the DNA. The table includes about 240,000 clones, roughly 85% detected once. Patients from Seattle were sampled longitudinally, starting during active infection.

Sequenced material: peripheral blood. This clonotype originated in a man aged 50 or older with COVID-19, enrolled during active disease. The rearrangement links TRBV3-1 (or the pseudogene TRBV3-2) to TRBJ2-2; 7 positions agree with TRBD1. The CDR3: CASSPNRGLNTGELFF. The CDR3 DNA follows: TGTGCCAGCAGCCCGAACAGGGGTCTCAACACCGGGGAGCTGTTTTTT.